The rows below give T cell receptor beta chains drawn from one sample of a study of T cell responses to AZD1222 COVID-19 vaccine. Sequenced by immunoSEQ multiplex PCR; TCRdb stores in-frame clones only, minus some. Among around 95,000 clones listed, around 90% were seen once. Sequences were derived from peripheral blood, sampled on day 0 of AZD1222 vaccination. The receptor source for this set is an adult in good health. Both conserved end residues are part of each CDR3. D genes are given only for firm matches. Only part of the rows carry a size: once, few, many, or a class if the clone is expanded.

TGTGCCCGGGGCACAGGACCTTATTCTAACTATGGCTACACCTTC	CARGTGPYSNYGYTF	-	-	TRBJ1-2	15	TRBV30
TGTGCCAGCAGTGGCGACAGGGCTTTAGGCAATGAGCAGTTCTTC	CASSGDRALGNEQFF	-	TRBD1	TRBJ2-1	15	TRBV9
TGTGCCAGCAGTTTCGTGGGTCAAGAGGGCAATCAGCCCCAGCATTTT	CASSFVGQEGNQPQHF	-	-	TRBJ1-5	16	TRBV28
TGTGCCAGCAGCTTAGCCCCGGGCAATCAGCCCCAGCATTTT	CASSLAPGNQPQHF	-	-	TRBJ1-5	14	TRBV5-5
TGCAGCATATCCGGGATGACCGGCGAGCAGTACTTC	CSISGMTGEQYF	-	-	TRBJ2-7	12	TRBV29-1
TGTGCCAGTACCCCCACATGGGCGGGCGGGATAGAGACCCAGTACTTC	CASTPTWAGGIETQYF	once	-	TRBJ2-5	16	TRBV19
TGTGCCAGCAGCCATAGACAGGGGTCGTACAATGAGCAGTTCTTC	CASSHRQGSYNEQFF	-	TRBD1	TRBJ2-1	15	TRBV7-8
TGTGCCAGCAGCTTAAACACGGGGACTGAAGCTTTCTTT	CASSLNTGTEAFF	-	-	TRBJ1-1	13	TRBV7-6
TGTGCCAGCAGTAGGGGGACAGACTCCTATAATTCACCCCTCCACTTT	CASSRGTDSYNSPLHF	-	TRBD1	TRBJ1-6	16	TRBV28
TGTGCCAGCAGCCAAGCGGGAGCAGAGACCCAGTACTTC	CASSQAGAETQYF	-	TRBD2	TRBJ2-5	13	TRBV11-2
TGTGCCAGCAGCTTAGCAGGGCACGCTAATGAAAAACTGTTTTTT	CASSLAGHANEKLFF	-	-	TRBJ1-4	15	TRBV7-2
TGCAGCGTTGAAGGAGGAGGAGGGATAGGGAACTATGGCTACACCTTC	CSVEGGGGIGNYGYTF	-	-	TRBJ1-2	16	TRBV29-1
TGTGCCAGTAGTGGCTGGGGGCCGTATAGCAATCAGCCCCAGCATTTT	CASSGWGPYSNQPQHF	-	-	TRBJ1-5	16	TRBV19
TGTGCCAGCAGTGACCCCGGGACAGGCTCCGGGGGCTACACCTTC	CASSDPGTGSGGYTF	-	TRBD1	TRBJ1-2	15	TRBV6-4
TGTGCCAGCAGTACCTGGACTACGTCTGAAGCTTTCTTT	CASSTWTTSEAFF	-	-	TRBJ1-1	13	TRBV6-5
TGTGCCAGCAGCTTGGGCGGAAATGAGCAGTTCTTC	CASSLGGNEQFF	once	-	TRBJ2-1	12	TRBV5-4
TGTGCCAGTAGTATAATGTTCGGACAGGGAAGTTCGAACACTGAAGCTTTCTTT	CASSIMFGQGSSNTEAFF	-	TRBD1	TRBJ1-1	18	TRBV19
TGCGCCAGCAGCTTGTATTCTGGTGGGTATGAGCAGTTCTTC	CASSLYSGGYEQFF	-	-	TRBJ2-1	14	TRBV5-1
TGTGCCAGCAGTCGACAGTTCAATCAGCCCCAGCATTTT	CASSRQFNQPQHF	-	-	TRBJ1-5	13	TRBV28
TGTGCCAGCAGCTCGGGACCCATGAGGACCCAGTACTTC	CASSSGPMRTQYF	-	-	TRBJ2-5	13	TRBV11-3
TGTGCCAGCAGTGAAGTCGAGGCGAAATACGAGCAGTACTTC	CASSEVEAKYEQYF	-	-	TRBJ2-7	14	TRBV6-1
TGTGCCAGCAGCTCGCCGGGACTAGCGGCAAATTACGAGCAGTACTTC	CASSSPGLAANYEQYF	-	TRBD2	TRBJ2-7	16	TRBV5-4
TGCAGCGTTGGTGGGGATACTAATGAAAAACTGTTTTTT	CSVGGDTNEKLFF	-	-	TRBJ1-4	13	TRBV29-1
TGTGCCAGCAGCCAAGGACAGGCCTTCACAGATACGCAGTATTTT	CASSQGQAFTDTQYF	-	TRBD1	TRBJ2-3	15	TRBV7-9
TGCGCCAGCAGCCAATTCTTAGGACTAGCGGGAGAAGAAGATACGCAGTATTTT	CASSQFLGLAGEEDTQYF	-	TRBD2	TRBJ2-3	18	TRBV4-1
TGTGCCATCAGTGATACAGGACCGTGGGGGGCCAACGTCCTGACTTTC	CAISDTGPWGANVLTF	-	-	TRBJ2-6	16	TRBV10-3
TGTGCCAGCAGCTTCGCTATTACAGGGGAAGCTTTCTTT	CASSFAITGEAFF	once	-	TRBJ1-1	13	TRBV7-8
TGTGCCAGTAGCACCTCAAGCGGGAGTGGCTCCTACGAGCAGTACTTC	CASSTSSGSGSYEQYF	-	TRBD2	TRBJ2-7	16	TRBV19
TGTGCCAGCAACCCCATGGGTAAAGAGCAGTACTTC	CASNPMGKEQYF	-	-	TRBJ2-7	12	TRBV28
TGTGCCAGCAGCTTGAGTCGGGGAGTCAATGAGCAGTTCTTC	CASSLSRGVNEQFF	-	-	TRBJ2-1	14	TRBV5-6
TGTGCCAGCAGCGTAGCTATAGGGGGTCCTAATGAAAAACTGTTTTTT	CASSVAIGGPNEKLFF	-	-	TRBJ1-4	16	TRBV9
TGTGCCAGCAGCGATCTAATAGCGGGAGGCTCAAATGAGCAGTTCTTC	CASSDLIAGGSNEQFF	-	TRBD2	TRBJ2-1	16	TRBV9
TGTGCCAGCTCACCACCGTATCAGGGGGGTAGCGAGCAGTACTTC	CASSPPYQGGSEQYF	-	-	TRBJ2-7	15	TRBV18
TGTGCCAGCAGCTCTCTTGAGATCTTCAGGGAGACCCAGTACTTC	CASSSLEIFRETQYF	-	-	TRBJ2-5	15	TRBV7-8
TGTGCCAGCAGCCTCAGGGGAGAAAAACTGTTTTTT	CASSLRGEKLFF	-	-	TRBJ1-4	12	TRBV27
TGTGCCAGCAGTGTTACGGCTAGCGGGAGGATGTACAATGAGCAGTTCTTC	CASSVTASGRMYNEQFF	-	TRBD2	TRBJ2-1	17	TRBV2
TGTGCCAGCAGCTCCGGGTATTTGCATGGCTACACCTTC	CASSSGYLHGYTF	-	-	TRBJ1-2	13	TRBV28